This TCR beta chain was recorded in a study of regulatory T cells in long-lasting Graves disease. About the study: Graves' disease counted as persistent after over 5 years of antithyroid drugs with positive TSH receptor antibodies.

Per the germline V gene, CDR1 is GTSNPN and CDR2 is SVGIG (reference sequence). J lost 3 bases, V lost 0 bases, and 4 bases had no gene match. The CDR3 is 15 residues long. CDR3-region Arm-PCR and iRepertoire HTBI primers produced the TCR beta libraries. TCRdb re-derived calls from the multiplex PCR reads in MiXCR, one entry per CDR3 protein. The sample carries more than 300,000 distinct CDR3 sequences, 15% to 20% recorded once. Time point reported: persistent/refractory GD, antithyroid drugs over 5 years with positive TRAb. Preparation of the TCR library used RNA extracted from PBMCs. This chain uses TRBV30 with TRBJ2-2, with 7 bases lining up with TRBD1. Sequencing was performed on peripheral blood mononuclear cells (PBMCs), taken when the disease was refractory, from a patient treated with antithyroid drugs. This receptor was obtained from a female donor with Graves disease. This chain's CDR3 is CAWSVLQGYTGELFF. The CDR3 DNA follows: TGTGCCTGGAGTGTTTTACAGGGGTACACCGGGGAGCTGTTTTTT.